The 17 T cell receptor beta chains reported below all come from one sample, sequenced in a study of PD-1 blockade in mismatch repair-deficient tumors. The repertoire was sequenced with immunoSEQ multiplex PCR; TCRdb's copy has only in-frame clones and lacks some. The sample yields 15,000 or so clones, 75% to 85% seen once. The source material was PBMCs, sampled approximately 15 weeks after starting pembrolizumab. The receptors stem from an adult with mismatch repair-deficient cancer.

This chain links TRBV7-9 with TRBJ1-1; weak D call: TRBD1 (5 bases). The CDR3 is 13 amino acids. V dropped 1 base and J dropped 4 bases, with 7 bases sitting between them. From germline, CDR1 is SEHNR and CDR2 FQNEAQ (reference sequence). This chain's CDR3 is CASSLGGATEAFF. CDR3 bases: TGTGCCAGCAGCTTAGGTGGGGCCACTGAAGCTTTCTTT.

This chain links TRBV29-1 with TRBJ1-3, with TRBD1 matching 7 bases. The CDR3 is made up of 15 amino acids. The junction had 9 bases not matched to a gene; V was cut back by 7 bases and J by 0 bases. Per the germline V gene, CDR1 is SQVTM and CDR2 is ANQGSEA. The CDR3 loop reads CSGGDRTVSGNTIYF. In DNA form, the CDR3 reads TGCAGCGGAGGGGACAGAACAGTCTCTGGAAACACCATATATTTT.

The CDR3 nucleotides read TGTGCCAGCAGTAGCGGAAACTCCTACGAGCAGTACTTC. Translated: CASSSGNSYEQYF. The rearrangement uses TRBV2 and TRBJ2-7, with D possibly matching TRBD2 (5 bases). The V and J ends lost 5 bases and 0 bases respectively, with 8 bases between them. CDR3 length equals 13 residues. Germline CDR1 SNHLY, CDR2 FYNNEI.

This clone was observed once. The V gene is TRBV5-1, the J gene TRBJ2-3, with 8 nucleotides matching TRBD1. With V trimmed by 4 bases and J by 5 bases, 6 bases remained unmatched. The V gene's germline CDR1 is SGHRS and CDR2 YFSETQ. The CDR3 runs to 14 residues. Written as DNA, the CDR3 is TGCGCCAGCAGCCAGACAGGGGTAAAAGATACGCAGTATTTT. Residues: CASSQTGVKDTQYF.

V is TRBV2 and J is TRBJ2-1; D is unclear. The CDR3 spans 15 residues. V was clipped by 7 bases and J by 9 bases, with 22 bases between them. Germline lookup yields CDR1 SNHLY and CDR2 FYNNEI. The CDR3 bases are TGTGCCAGCAATCCTCAGATGGGTAGCACGGTTGAGCAGTTCTTC. Amino acids: CASNPQMGSTVEQFF.

The chain is built from TRBV4-1 and TRBJ1-3; D ambiguous. In germline, CDR1 is MGHRA, CDR2 YSYEKL. The CDR3 runs 19 residues. The germline V and J ends were trimmed by 0 bases and 3 bases, with 21 bases remaining between them. The CDR3 is CASSQDRGIVYGGGNTIYF. The DNA for the CDR3 is TGCGCCAGCAGCCAAGATCGGGGTATTGTGTATGGAGGTGGAAACACCATATATTTT.

This chain uses TRBV4-1 with TRBJ2-7; 10 nucleotides line up with TRBD2. Trimming took 2 bases from V and 3 from J; bases not matched to a gene: 4. The germline V gene has CDR1 MGHRA and CDR2 YSYEKL. The CDR3 length is 15 residues. CDR3: CASSQFKREGYEQYF. CDR3 nucleotide sequence: TGCGCCAGCAGCCAATTTAAGCGGGAGGGCTACGAGCAGTACTTC.

V usage is TRBV9 and J usage is TRBJ2-7; D remains ambiguous. Germline V lookup: CDR1 SGDLS, CDR2 YYNGEE. This CDR3 has 13 amino acids. Trimming cost V 4 bases and J 1 base, with 9 bases left between them. The CDR3 here is CASSPRVSYEQYF. The CDR3 bases are TGTGCCAGCAGCCCCCGAGTTTCCTACGAGCAGTACTTC.

The CDR3 loop reads CASSLDRAYYGYTF. DNA for the CDR3: TGTGCCAGCAGTTTGGACAGGGCTTACTATGGCTACACCTTC. The gene calls are TRBV2 and TRBJ1-2; 8 positions agree with TRBD1. CDR3 length equals 14 residues. Trimming cost V 5 bases and J 3 bases; bases outside gene matches: 5. Germline values: CDR1 SNHLY, CDR2 FYNNEI.

V is TRBV12-5 and J is TRBJ1-1; the D is unclear. V lost 7 bases, J lost 1 base, and 13 bases lay in between. CDR3 length: 14 residues. Germline V lookup: CDR1 LGHNT, CDR2 FRNRAP. This CDR3 reads CASALRQSNTEAFF. DNA for the CDR3: TGTGCTAGTGCATTGAGGCAATCGAACACTGAAGCTTTCTTT.

This rearrangement joins TRBV10-2 to TRBJ1-1, with 9 nucleotides matching TRBD1. CDR3 length equals 14 residues. The V gene end was trimmed by 5 bases and the J gene end by 6 bases; junction bases not matched to a gene: 7. Germline assignment: CDR1 WSHSY and CDR2 SAAADI. This chain's CDR3 is CASSRRDRVPEAFF. CDR3 nucleotide sequence: TGCGCCAGCAGTCGCCGGGACAGGGTCCCTGAAGCTTTCTTT.

This sequence joins TRBV6-6 and TRBJ2-5, with D possibly matching TRBD2 (6 bases). V was trimmed by 4 bases and J by 5 bases, leaving 20 bases between them. Germline CDR1 and CDR2: MNHNY and SVGAGI (reference sequence). CDR3 length: 16 amino acids. The CDR3 sequence: CASSFHRRDPRETQYF. The DNA for the CDR3 is TGTGCCAGCAGTTTCCACCGGCGGGACCCCAGGGAGACCCAGTACTTC.

This chain connects TRBV7-9 to TRBJ1-5, with 7 bases fitting TRBD1. The CDR3 has 17 amino acids. Germline trimming cut 2 bases from V and 0 bases from J; bases unmatched to any gene: 7. Germline loops: CDR1 SEHNR, CDR2 FQNEAQ (reference sequence). In DNA, the CDR3 is TGTGCCAGCAGCTTAATTCCAGGGGGTCTTAGCAATCAGCCCCAGCATTTT. Residues: CASSLIPGGLSNQPQHF.

The chain is built from TRBV2 and TRBJ2-2; D is undetermined. Trimming removed 4 bases at V and 5 bases at J, with 5 bases between. CDR1 and CDR2 (germline): SNHLY, FYNNEI. This CDR3 has 12 amino acids. The CDR3 DNA reads TGTGCCAGCAGTGCGTTAACCGGGGAGCTGTTTTTT. Its protein is CASSALTGELFF. Drawing the rest from reference TRBV2 and TRBJ2-2, the complete variable domain is EPEVTQTPSHQVTQMGQEVILRCVPISNHLYFYWYRQILGQKVEFLVSFYNNEISEKSEIFDDQFSVERPDGSNFTLKIRSTKLEDSAMYFCASSALTGELFFGEGSRLTVL.

This clone was detected only a few times. Additional DNA sequences in this sample encode the identical CDR3. The chain recombines TRBV19 with TRBJ1-5, with D hard to call. CDR3 length: 12 amino acids. Looked up from germline, CDR1 is LNHDA and CDR2 is SQIVND (reference sequence). Between the trimmed V and J ends, which lost 3 bases and 4 bases, there was a span of 4 bases. CDR3 sequence: CASSISNQPQHF. The CDR3 DNA follows: TGTGCCAGTAGTATCAGTAATCAGCCCCAGCATTTT.

V is TRBV5-6 and J is TRBJ1-2; tentative D call: TRBD1 (5 bases). The length of the CDR3 is 13 residues. CDR1 SGHDT and CDR2 YYEEEE come from the germline V gene. The germline V and J ends were trimmed by 4 bases and 3 bases, with 10 bases remaining between them. The CDR3 sequence is CASSPGGDYGYTF. The CDR3 nucleotides are TGTGCCAGCAGCCCTGGAGGGGACTATGGCTACACCTTC.

The rearrangement uses TRBV5-1 and TRBJ2-1; 9 bases fit TRBD2. The ends lost 0 bases at V and 9 bases at J; junction bases unmatched: 7. The CDR3 is 15 residues long. Looked up from germline, CDR1 is SGHRS and CDR2 is YFSETQ. The CDR3 is CASSLVVAGDGEQFF. CDR3 DNA sequence: TGCGCCAGCAGCTTGGTGGTAGCGGGAGACGGTGAGCAGTTCTTC.